This T cell receptor beta chain was captured by sequencing in a study of Graves' ophthalmopathy and Graves' hyperthyroidism. The sequenced template was RNA, covering the TCR beta CDR3 region. The authors performed first-round RT-PCR with HTBI primers and then a second-round multiplex PCR. One entry per CDR3 protein, called by TCRdb with MiXCR from the multiplex PCR reads. The sample lists roughly 480,000 distinct CDR3 sequences; around an eighth were seen once. V gave up 1 base and J gave up 5 bases, with 8 bases separating them. CDR3 length: 13 residues. In this sample, this clonotype turned up many times.

Input material: blood. The receptor's source is a woman in her 30s with Graves' ophthalmopathy. The rearrangement joins TRBV12-3 or TRBV12-4 to TRBJ2-5, with D perhaps matching TRBD1 or TRBD2 (5 bases each). CDR3 sequence reads: CASSLGGDETQYF. The CDR3 coding sequence is TGTGCCAGCAGTTTAGGAGGGGACGAGACCCAGTACTTC.